The subject of this entry is one T cell receptor (beta chain). Clones were read by immunoSEQ multiplex PCR, and TCRdb kept only the in-frame ones, dropping some. The repertoire holds about 130,000 clones, with 81% as singletons. The entry originates in a study of radiation and T cells in renal cell carcinoma. Time point meaning: blood 2 weeks post-SBRT. Regarding treatment: 15 Gy SBRT to primary tumor, nephrectomy 4 weeks later. There are 13 residues in the CDR3. Losses at the gene ends were 5 bases for V and 6 bases for J; bases not matched to a gene: 3. The germline V gene has CDR1 SGHVS and CDR2 FQNEAQ.

This clonotype originated in a man between 45 and 60 years old with renal cell carcinoma. The chain employs TRBV7-8 and TRBJ1-1; 10 bases line up with TRBD1. Here the sequenced sample was blood, taken from a patient whose treatment included radiotherapy and nephrectomy. In nucleotides, the CDR3 is TGTGCCAGCAGCATAGGACAGGGGGCTGAAGCTTTCTTT. Protein sequence: CASSIGQGAEAFF.